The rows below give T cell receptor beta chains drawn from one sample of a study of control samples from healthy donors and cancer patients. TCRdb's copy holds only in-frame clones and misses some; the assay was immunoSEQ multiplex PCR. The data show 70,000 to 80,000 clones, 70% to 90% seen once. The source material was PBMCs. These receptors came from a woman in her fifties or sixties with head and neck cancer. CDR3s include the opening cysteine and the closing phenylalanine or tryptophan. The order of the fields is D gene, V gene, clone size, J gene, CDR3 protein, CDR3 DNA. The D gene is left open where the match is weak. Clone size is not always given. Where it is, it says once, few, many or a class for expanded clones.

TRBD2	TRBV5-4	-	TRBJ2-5	CASSLVGTSGRRGTQYF	TGTGCCAGCAGCCTAGTTGGGACTAGCGGGAGGAGGGGGACCCAGTACTTC
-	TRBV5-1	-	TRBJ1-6	CASSLGTDSPLHF	TGCGCCAGCAGCTTGGGGACTGATTCACCCCTCCACTTT
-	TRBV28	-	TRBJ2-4	CASTDRPGGGTFQYF	TGTGCCAGCACCGACAGGCCTGGGGGTGGGACATTTCAGTACTTC
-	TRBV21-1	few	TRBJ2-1	CASRGAGGGREQFF	TGTGCCAGCAGAGGGGCGGGAGGAGGGCGTGAGCAGTTCTTC
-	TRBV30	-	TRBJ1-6	CAWSVTDNSPLHF	TGTGCCTGGAGTGTAACGGATAATTCACCCCTCCACTTT
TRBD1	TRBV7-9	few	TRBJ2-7	CASSSDRVRTYEQYF	TGTGCCAGCAGCTCCGACAGGGTGCGAACCTACGAGCAGTACTTC
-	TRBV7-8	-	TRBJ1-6	CASSLSETSPLHF	TGTGCCAGCAGCTTGTCGGAAACTTCACCCCTCCACTTT
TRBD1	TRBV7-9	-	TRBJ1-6	CASSLMTGFNSPLHF	TGTGCCAGCAGCTTAATGACAGGGTTTAATTCACCCCTCCACTTT
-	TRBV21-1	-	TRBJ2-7	CASSNLEGPREQYF	TGTGCCAGCAGCAATCTGGAGGGCCCGAGGGAGCAGTACTTC
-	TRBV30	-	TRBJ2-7	CAWSPRTPTLPYEQYF	TGTGCCTGGAGTCCTAGGACACCAACCCTCCCCTACGAGCAGTACTTC
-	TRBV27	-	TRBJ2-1	CASREGPEIPYNEQFF	TGTGCCAGCAGAGAAGGACCGGAGATCCCCTACAATGAGCAGTTCTTC
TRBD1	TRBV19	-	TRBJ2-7	CASSAGTGNGEQYF	TGTGCCAGTAGTGCTGGGACAGGGAATGGCGAGCAGTACTTC
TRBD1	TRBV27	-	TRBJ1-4	CASSSGQGWRGEKLFF	TGTGCCAGCAGTTCCGGACAGGGTTGGAGGGGTGAAAAACTGTTTTTT
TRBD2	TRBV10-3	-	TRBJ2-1	CAISNWGDYNSYNEQFF	TGTGCCATCAGTAACTGGGGGGACTATAACTCCTACAATGAGCAGTTCTTC
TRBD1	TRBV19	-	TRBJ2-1	CASSIAEEGDSSYNEQFF	TGTGCCAGTAGTATAGCCGAAGAGGGGGACAGCTCCTACAATGAGCAGTTCTTC
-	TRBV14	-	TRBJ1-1	CASSQELRVREAFF	TGTGCCAGCAGCCAAGAATTGAGGGTTCGAGAAGCTTTCTTT
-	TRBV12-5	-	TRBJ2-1	CASGLVYTSSESYNEQFF	TGTGCTAGTGGTTTGGTATACACAAGTAGCGAATCCTACAATGAGCAGTTCTTC
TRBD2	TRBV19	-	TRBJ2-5	CASSMRLAGGGETQYF	TGTGCCAGTAGTATGAGACTAGCGGGAGGAGGAGAGACCCAGTACTTC
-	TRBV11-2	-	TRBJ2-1	CASSLAGTLRRFAVF	TGTGCCAGCAGCTTAGCCGGGACTCTAAGGAGGTTCGCGGTCTTC